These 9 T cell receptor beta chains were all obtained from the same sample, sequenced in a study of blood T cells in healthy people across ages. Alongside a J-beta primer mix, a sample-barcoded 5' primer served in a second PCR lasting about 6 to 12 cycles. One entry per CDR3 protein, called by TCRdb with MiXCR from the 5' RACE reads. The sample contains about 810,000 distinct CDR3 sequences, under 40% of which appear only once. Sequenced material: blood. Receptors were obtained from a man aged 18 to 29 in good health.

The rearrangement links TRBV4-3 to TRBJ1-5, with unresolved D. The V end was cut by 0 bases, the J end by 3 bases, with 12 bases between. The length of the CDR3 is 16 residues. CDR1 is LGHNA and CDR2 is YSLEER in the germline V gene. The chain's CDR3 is CASSQDSTSYNQPQHF. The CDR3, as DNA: TGCGCCAGCAGCCAAGATTCGACAAGCTACAATCAGCCCCAGCATTTT.

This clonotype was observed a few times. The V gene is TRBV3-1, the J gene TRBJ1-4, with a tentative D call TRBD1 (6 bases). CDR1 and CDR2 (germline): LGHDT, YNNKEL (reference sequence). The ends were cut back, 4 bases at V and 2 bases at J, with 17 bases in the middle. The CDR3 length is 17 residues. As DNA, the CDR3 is TGTGCCAGCAGCCGCCATCTCGGGAGGGGGACTAATGAAAAACTGTTTTTT. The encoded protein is CASSRHLGRGTNEKLFF.

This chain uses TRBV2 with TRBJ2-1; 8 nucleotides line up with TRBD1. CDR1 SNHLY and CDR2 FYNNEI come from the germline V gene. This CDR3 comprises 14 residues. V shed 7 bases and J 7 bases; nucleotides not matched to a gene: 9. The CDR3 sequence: CASKVQGAGNEQFF. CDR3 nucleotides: TGTGCCAGCAAGGTGCAGGGGGCGGGGAATGAGCAGTTCTTC.

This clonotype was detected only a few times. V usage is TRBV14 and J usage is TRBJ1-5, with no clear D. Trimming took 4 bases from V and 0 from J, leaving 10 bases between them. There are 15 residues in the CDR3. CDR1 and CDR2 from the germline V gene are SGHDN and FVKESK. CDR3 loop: CASSPGGVSNQPQHF. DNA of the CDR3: TGTGCCAGCAGCCCCGGCGGGGTTAGCAATCAGCCCCAGCATTTT.

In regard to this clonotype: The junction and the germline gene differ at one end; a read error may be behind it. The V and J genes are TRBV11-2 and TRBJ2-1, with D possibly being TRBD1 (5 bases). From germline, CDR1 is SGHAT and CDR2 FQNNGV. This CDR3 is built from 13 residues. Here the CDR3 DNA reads TGTGCCAGCAGCGTAGATACACAGGTTGAGCAGTTCTTC. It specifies CASSVDTQVEQFF.

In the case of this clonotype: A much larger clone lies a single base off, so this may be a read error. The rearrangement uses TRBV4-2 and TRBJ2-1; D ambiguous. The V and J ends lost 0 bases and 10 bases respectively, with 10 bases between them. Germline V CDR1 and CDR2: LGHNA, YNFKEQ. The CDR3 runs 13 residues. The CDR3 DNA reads TGTGCCAGCAGCCAAGACGCTTTAAGGGAGCAGTTCTTC. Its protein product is CASSQDALREQFF.

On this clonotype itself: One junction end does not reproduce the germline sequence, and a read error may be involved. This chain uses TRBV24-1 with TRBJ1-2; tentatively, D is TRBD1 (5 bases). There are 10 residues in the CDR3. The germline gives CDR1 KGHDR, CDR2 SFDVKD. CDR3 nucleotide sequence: TGTGCCGGATGGGGGTATGTCTACACCTTC. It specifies CAGWGYVYTF.

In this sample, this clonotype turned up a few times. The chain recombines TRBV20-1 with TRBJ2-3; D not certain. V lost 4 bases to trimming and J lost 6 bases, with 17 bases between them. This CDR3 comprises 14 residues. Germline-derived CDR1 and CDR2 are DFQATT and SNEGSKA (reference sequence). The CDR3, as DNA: TGCAGTGCTATGTTCATGAGGTTGTTGGATACGCAGTATTTT. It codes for CSAMFMRLLDTQYF.

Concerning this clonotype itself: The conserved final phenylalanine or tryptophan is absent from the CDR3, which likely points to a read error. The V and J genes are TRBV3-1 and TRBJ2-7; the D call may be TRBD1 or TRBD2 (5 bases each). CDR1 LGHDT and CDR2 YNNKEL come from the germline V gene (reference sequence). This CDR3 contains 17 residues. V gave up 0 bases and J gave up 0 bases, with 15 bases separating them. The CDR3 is CASSQECWGFGSYEQYL. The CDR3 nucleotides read TGTGCCAGCAGCCAAGAATGTTGGGGGTTCGGCTCCTACGAGCAGTACTTA.